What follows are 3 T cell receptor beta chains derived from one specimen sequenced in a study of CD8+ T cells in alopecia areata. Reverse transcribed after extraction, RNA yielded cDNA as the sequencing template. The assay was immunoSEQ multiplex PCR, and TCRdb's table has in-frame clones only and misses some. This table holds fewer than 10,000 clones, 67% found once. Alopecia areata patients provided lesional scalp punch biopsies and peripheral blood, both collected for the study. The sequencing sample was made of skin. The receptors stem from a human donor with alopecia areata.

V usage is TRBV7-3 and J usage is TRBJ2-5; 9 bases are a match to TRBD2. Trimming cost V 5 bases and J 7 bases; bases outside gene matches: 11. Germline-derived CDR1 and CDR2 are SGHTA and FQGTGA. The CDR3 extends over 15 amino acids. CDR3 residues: CASSPTSGRPGTQYF. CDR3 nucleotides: TGTGCCAGCAGCCCGACTAGCGGCCGTCCGGGGACCCAGTACTTC.

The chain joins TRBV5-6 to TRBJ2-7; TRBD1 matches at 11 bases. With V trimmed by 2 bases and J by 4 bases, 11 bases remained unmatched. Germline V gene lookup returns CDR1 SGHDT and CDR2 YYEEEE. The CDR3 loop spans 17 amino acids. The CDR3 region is CASSFFSWTGGEYEQYF. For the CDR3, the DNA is TGTGCCAGCAGCTTCTTTTCTTGGACAGGGGGCGAGTACGAGCAGTACTTC.

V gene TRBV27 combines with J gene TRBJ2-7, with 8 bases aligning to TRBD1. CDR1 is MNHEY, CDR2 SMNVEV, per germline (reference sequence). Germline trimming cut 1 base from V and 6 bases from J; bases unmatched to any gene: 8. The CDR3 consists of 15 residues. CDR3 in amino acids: CASSLYQGAPREQYF. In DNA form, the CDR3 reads TGTGCCAGCAGTTTATATCAGGGGGCGCCCCGCGAGCAGTACTTC.